What follows are 18 T cell receptor beta chains derived from one specimen sequenced in a study of relationships among human T cell subsets. The T cell receptor alpha and beta CDR3 regions were amplified from mRNA by semiquantitative ARM-PCR. Tagged nested gene-specific primers were used first, then communal superprimers amplified exponentially. MiXCR, run by TCRdb on the multiplex PCR reads, gives a single entry per CDR3 protein. The table has approximately 15,000 distinct CDR3 sequences, about 55% seen once; the top ten hold about 2%. CD4+ cells were positively selected first, then anti-CD25 beads isolated CD4+CD25+ regulatory T cells. The source material was Tregs sorted from blood. The source of these receptors is a man aged 40-49 years in good health.

The gene calls are TRBV5-5 and TRBJ2-7, with 15 bases aligning to TRBD2. Germline assignment: CDR1 SGHKS and CDR2 YYEKEE (reference sequence). This CDR3 spans 15 amino acids. V lost 4 bases, J lost 7 bases, and 6 bases stayed unmatched. For the CDR3, the DNA is TGTGCCAGCAGCGCCGGGACTAGCGGGAGGTGGGAGCAGTACTTC. It codes for CASSAGTSGRWEQYF.

The gene calls are TRBV7-9 and TRBJ1-5, with D uncertain. Trimming took off 1 base at V and 6 bases at J, with 7 bases between the two ends. There are 13 residues in the CDR3. Germline CDR1 is SEHNR and CDR2 is FQNEAQ (reference sequence). The CDR3: CASSLEPGQPQHF. The CDR3 region has the DNA TGTGCCAGCAGCTTAGAACCCGGTCAGCCCCAGCATTTT.

J is TRBJ2-5 and V is TRBV5-1; D is uncertain. Per the germline V gene, CDR1 is SGHRS and CDR2 is YFSETQ. This CDR3 region has 12 residues. Trimming took 5 bases from V and 2 from J, leaving 7 bases between them. The CDR3 is CASRPEQETQYF. The CDR3 bases are TGCGCCAGCAGACCAGAGCAAGAGACCCAGTACTTC. Variable domain in full (rest from reference TRBV5-1 and TRBJ2-5): KAGVTQTPRYLIKTRGQQVTLSCSPISGHRSVSWYQQTPGQGLQFLFEYFSETQRNKGNFPGRFSGRQFSNSRSEMNVSTLELGDSALYLCASRPEQETQYFGPGTRLLVL.

V and J are TRBV5-1 and TRBJ2-5; 9 nucleotides agree with TRBD1. The CDR3 length is 14 residues. The junction had 5 bases not matched to a gene; V was cut back by 4 bases and J by 4 bases. Germline CDR1 SGHRS, CDR2 YFSETQ. The CDR3 here is CASSTGQGRETQYF. DNA of the CDR3: TGCGCCAGCAGCACCGGACAGGGGCGAGAGACCCAGTACTTC.

J is TRBJ1-2 and V is TRBV6-5; D is perhaps TRBD1 (5 bases). The V gene's germline CDR1 is MNHEY and CDR2 SVGAGI. This CDR3 has 13 residues. The germline V and J ends were trimmed by 7 bases and 5 bases, with 14 bases remaining between them. For the CDR3, the DNA is TGTGCCAGCATAGGTGGGCGGACATATGGCTACACCTTC. Residues: CASIGGRTYGYTF.

The chain joins TRBV20-1 to TRBJ1-1, with TRBD1 matching 10 bases. V was pared by 4 bases and J by 10 bases, with 6 bases of the junction left unmatched. The germline CDR1 and CDR2 sequences are DFQATT and SNEGSKA (reference sequence). The CDR3 spans 12 residues. The CDR3 nucleotides read TGCAGTGCTAAGGGACAGGGGACGATAGCTTTCTTT. It encodes CSAKGQGTIAFF.

The chain carries TRBV19 and TRBJ2-1, with D possibly called TRBD1 or TRBD2 (5 bases each). Trimming took 5 bases from V and 7 from J, leaving 18 bases between them. The CDR3 has 15 residues. Per the germline V gene, CDR1 is LNHDA and CDR2 is SQIVND (reference sequence). CDR3 sequence reads: CASSLSSGTLNEQFF. CDR3 nucleotides: TGTGCCAGTAGTTTATCATCCGGGACCCTAAATGAGCAGTTCTTC.

The rearrangement links TRBV10-2 to TRBJ1-1, with D maybe TRBD1 (6 bases). CDR1 is WSHSY and CDR2 is SAAADI in the germline V gene. V was shortened by 7 bases and J by 0 bases, with 12 bases between the two germline ends. This CDR3 comprises 14 residues. CDR3 sequence: CASNGGTMNTEAFF. DNA of the CDR3: TGCGCCAGCAATGGGGGGACAATGAACACTGAAGCTTTCTTT.

This clonotype came up a few times. This chain connects TRBV2 to TRBJ2-3, with a tentative D call TRBD2 (5 bases). The CDR3 totals 16 residues. Trimming removed 7 bases at V and 0 bases at J, with 17 bases between. CDR1 and CDR2 (germline): SNHLY, FYNNEI. CDR3: CASTGSPIASTDTQYF. The CDR3 DNA follows: TGTGCCAGCACGGGGAGTCCCATTGCTAGCACAGATACGCAGTATTTT. The full variable domain, in which reference TRBV2 and TRBJ2-3 provide the parts outside the CDR3, is EPEVTQTPSHQVTQMGQEVILRCVPISNHLYFYWYRQILGQKVEFLVSFYNNEISEKSEIFDDQFSVERPDGSNFTLKIRSTKLEDSAMYFCASTGSPIASTDTQYFGPGTRLTVL.

The chain is built from TRBV12-3 or TRBV12-4 and TRBJ1-1; D gene ambiguous. The CDR3 contains 14 residues. The V gene lost 6 bases and the J gene lost 2 bases, with 13 bases spanning the gap. The CDR3: CASSHQEGNTEAFF. The CDR3 DNA reads TGTGCCAGCAGCCACCAGGAGGGAAACACTGAAGCTTTCTTT.

The chain has TRBV28 and TRBJ2-7, with 7 bases fitting TRBD1. The CDR3 runs 13 residues. V shed 10 bases, J shed 4 bases, and the junction held 10 bases outside the gene matches. The germline V gene encodes CDR1 MDHEN and CDR2 SYDVKM. Written as DNA, the CDR3 is TGTGCCACCTCGGGACAGAACTCTTACGAGCAGTACTTC. Its translation: CATSGQNSYEQYF.

By proportion, this clonotype is medium-sized. The chain joins TRBV25-1 to TRBJ2-1; D is uncertain. The CDR3 is made up of 12 amino acids. Germline V gives CDR1 MGHDK, CDR2 SYGVNS. The ends were cut back, 5 bases at V and 8 bases at J, with 10 bases in the middle. CDR3 DNA sequence: TGTGCCAGCAGTTCCTCCGGAGATGAGCAGTTCTTC. Translating it yields CASSSSGDEQFF.

The chain couples TRBV6-5 to TRBJ1-6, with TRBD1 matching over 11 bases. The CDR3 runs 13 residues. Germline CDR1 MNHEY, CDR2 SVGAGI. With V trimmed by 7 bases and J by 11 bases, 4 bases remained unmatched. The CDR3 coding sequence is TGTGCCAGCACGGGACAGGGGGAAACACCCCTCCACTTT. It is translated as CASTGQGETPLHF.

This clonotype was seen only a few times. The CDR3 nucleotides are TGTGCCAGCAGTCCCGACAGGGGGCATCAGTATGGCTACACCTTC. Translating it yields CASSPDRGHQYGYTF. The chain has TRBV6-6 and TRBJ1-2, with 10 nucleotides matching TRBD1. J lost 5 bases, V lost 5 bases, and 8 bases had no gene match. The CDR3 runs 15 residues. Looked up from germline, CDR1 is MNHNY and CDR2 is SVGAGI (reference sequence).

CDR3 in amino acids: CASSLYTDRYNEQFF. The CDR3 DNA reads as TGTGCCAGCAGTTTATATACCGACAGATACAATGAGCAGTTCTTC. J is TRBJ2-1 and V is TRBV2; weak D call: TRBD1 (5 bases). This CDR3 contains 15 residues. The V and J ends lost 5 bases and 4 bases respectively, with 15 bases between them. Germline lookup yields CDR1 SNHLY and CDR2 FYNNEI.

V and J are TRBV11-2 and TRBJ2-7; D is undetermined. With the DNA end fitting TRBJ2-1 better, the J assignment may be wrong. CDR3 length: 14 residues. Germline V gives CDR1 SGHAT, CDR2 FQNNGV. The CDR3 region has the DNA TGTGCCAGCAGCCAAGTCTGGATTGGGTATGAGCAGTTCTTC. Translating it yields CASSQVWIGYEQFF.

The CDR3 loop reads CAISAGNTIYF. CDR3 nucleotides: TGTGCCATCAGTGCCGGAAACACCATATATTTT. The chain has TRBV10-3 and TRBJ1-3; no definite D call. The CDR3 runs 11 residues. V shed 4 bases and J shed 4 bases, with 2 bases lying between them. The germline V gene has CDR1 ENHRY and CDR2 SYGVKD.

This rearrangement joins TRBV7-6 to TRBJ2-5; possible D gene TRBD1, 5 bases. There are 14 residues in the CDR3. CDR1 SGHVS and CDR2 FNYEAQ come from the germline V gene. V lost 2 bases, J lost 9 bases, and 16 bases lay in between. CDR3 sequence reads: CASSLKAEQGAQYF. In DNA form, the CDR3 reads TGTGCCAGCAGCTTAAAGGCGGAGCAAGGGGCCCAGTACTTC.